The source of this T cell receptor (beta chain) is a study of blood T cell repertoires in COVID-19. TCRdb's copy holds only in-frame clones and misses some; the assay was immunoSEQ multiplex PCR. The top ten clones hold more than 3% of a sample with 230,000 or so clones, 84% of them seen once. Recovered participants had two consecutive negative NP/OP PCR tests, healthcare professional clearance, or symptom resolution. Sequencing input: PBMCs or T cells enriched from blood (not recorded which). This TCR came from a man in his forties or fifties who had recovered from COVID-19.

The CDR3 reads CATSRDLGDQPQHF. The DNA of the CDR3 is TGTGCCACCAGCAGAGATCTAGGGGATCAGCCCCAGCATTTT. This chain uses TRBV15 with TRBJ1-5, with D possibly TRBD1 on 5 matching bases. Between the trimmed V and J ends, which lost 0 bases and 5 bases, there was a span of 8 bases. From germline, CDR1 is LNHNV and CDR2 YYDKDF (reference sequence). The CDR3 has 14 amino acids.